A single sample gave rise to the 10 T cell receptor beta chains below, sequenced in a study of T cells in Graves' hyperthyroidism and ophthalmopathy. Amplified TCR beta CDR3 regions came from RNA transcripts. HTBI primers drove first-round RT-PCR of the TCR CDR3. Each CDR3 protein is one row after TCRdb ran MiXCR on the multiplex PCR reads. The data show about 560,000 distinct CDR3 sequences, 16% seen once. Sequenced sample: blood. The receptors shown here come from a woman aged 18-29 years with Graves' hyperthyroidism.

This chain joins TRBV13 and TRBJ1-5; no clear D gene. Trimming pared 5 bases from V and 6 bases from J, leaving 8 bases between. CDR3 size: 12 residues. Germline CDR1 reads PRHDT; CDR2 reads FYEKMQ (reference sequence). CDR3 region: CASSPRVQPQHF. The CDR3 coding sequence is TGTGCCAGCAGCCCGAGGGTTCAGCCCCAGCATTTT.

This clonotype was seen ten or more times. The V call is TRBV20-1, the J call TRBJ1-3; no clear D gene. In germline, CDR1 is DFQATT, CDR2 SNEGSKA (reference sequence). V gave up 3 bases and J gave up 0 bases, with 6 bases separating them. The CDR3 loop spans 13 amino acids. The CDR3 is CSASIPSGNTIYF. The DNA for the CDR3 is TGCAGTGCTAGCATACCCTCTGGAAACACCATATATTTT.

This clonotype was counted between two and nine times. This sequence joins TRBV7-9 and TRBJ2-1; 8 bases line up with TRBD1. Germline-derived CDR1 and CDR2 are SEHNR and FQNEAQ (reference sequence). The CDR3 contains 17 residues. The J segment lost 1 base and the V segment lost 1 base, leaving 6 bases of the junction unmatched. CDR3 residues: CASSLGRGLSSYNEQFF. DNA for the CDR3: TGTGCCAGCAGCTTAGGCAGGGGGCTCTCGTCCTACAATGAGCAGTTCTTC.

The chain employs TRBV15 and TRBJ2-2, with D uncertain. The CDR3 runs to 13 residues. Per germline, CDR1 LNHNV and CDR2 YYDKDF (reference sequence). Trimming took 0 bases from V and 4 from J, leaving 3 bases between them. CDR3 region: CATSRETTGELFF. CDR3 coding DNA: TGTGCCACCAGCAGAGAAACCACCGGGGAGCTGTTTTTT.

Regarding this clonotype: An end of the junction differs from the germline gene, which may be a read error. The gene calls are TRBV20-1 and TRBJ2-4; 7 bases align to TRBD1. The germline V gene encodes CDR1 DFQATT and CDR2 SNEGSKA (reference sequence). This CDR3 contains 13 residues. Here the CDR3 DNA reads TGCAGTGCAACGGGACAGCCCAAAAACATGCAGTACTTC. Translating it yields CSATGQPKNMQYF.

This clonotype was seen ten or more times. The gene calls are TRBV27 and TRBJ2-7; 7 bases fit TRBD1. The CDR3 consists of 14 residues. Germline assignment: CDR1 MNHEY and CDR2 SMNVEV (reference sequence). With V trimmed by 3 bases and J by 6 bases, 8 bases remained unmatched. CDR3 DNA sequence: TGTGCCAGCAGTTTGGAGACAGGGCGCGGCGAGCAGTACTTC. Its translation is CASSLETGRGEQYF.

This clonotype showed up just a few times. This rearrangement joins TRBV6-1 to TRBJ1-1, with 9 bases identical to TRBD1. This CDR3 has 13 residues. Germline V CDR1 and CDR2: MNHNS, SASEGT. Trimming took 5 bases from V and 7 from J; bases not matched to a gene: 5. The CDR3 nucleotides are TGTGCCAGCAGTTGGGACAGGGCGCGTGAAGCTTTCTTT. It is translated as CASSWDRAREAFF.

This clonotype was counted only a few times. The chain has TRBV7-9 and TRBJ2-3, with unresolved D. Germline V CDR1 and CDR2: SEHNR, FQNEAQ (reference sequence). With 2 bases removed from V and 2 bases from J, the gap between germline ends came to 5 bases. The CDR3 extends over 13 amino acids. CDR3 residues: CASSLLHTDTQYF. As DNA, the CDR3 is TGTGCCAGCAGCTTACTACACACAGATACGCAGTATTTT.

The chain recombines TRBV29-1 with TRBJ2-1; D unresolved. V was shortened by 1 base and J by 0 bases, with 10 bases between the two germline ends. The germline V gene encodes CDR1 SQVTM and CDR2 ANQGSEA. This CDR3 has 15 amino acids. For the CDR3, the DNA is TGCAGCGTTGAAGGTATGAGGAGCTCCTACAATGAGCAGTTCTTC. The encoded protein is CSVEGMRSSYNEQFF.

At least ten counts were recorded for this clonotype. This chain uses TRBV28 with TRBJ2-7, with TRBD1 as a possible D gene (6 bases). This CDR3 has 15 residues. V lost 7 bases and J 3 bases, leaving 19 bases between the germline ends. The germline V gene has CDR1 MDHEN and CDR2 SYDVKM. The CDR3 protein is CASTQGGISFYEQYF. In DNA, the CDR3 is TGTGCCAGCACCCAAGGGGGTATTTCGTTCTACGAGCAGTACTTC.